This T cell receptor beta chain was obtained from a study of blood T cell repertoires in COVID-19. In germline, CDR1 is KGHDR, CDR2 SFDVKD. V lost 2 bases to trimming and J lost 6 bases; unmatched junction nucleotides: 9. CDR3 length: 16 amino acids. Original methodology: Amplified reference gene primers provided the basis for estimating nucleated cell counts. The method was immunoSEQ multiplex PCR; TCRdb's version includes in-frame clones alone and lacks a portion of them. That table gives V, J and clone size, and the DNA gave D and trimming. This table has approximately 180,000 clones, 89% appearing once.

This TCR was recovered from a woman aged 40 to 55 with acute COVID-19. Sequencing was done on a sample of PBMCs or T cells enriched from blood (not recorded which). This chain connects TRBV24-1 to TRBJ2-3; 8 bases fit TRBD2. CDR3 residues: CATSDSRTSFADTQYF. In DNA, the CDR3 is TGTGCCACCAGTGATTCGAGGACTAGCTTCGCCGATACGCAGTATTTT.